These T cell receptor beta chains were read from a single sample in a study of T cells in Graves' hyperthyroidism and ophthalmopathy. MiXCR, run by TCRdb on the multiplex PCR reads, gives a single entry per CDR3 protein. Of 600,000 to 700,000 distinct CDR3 sequences listed, about 15% were seen once; the top ten hold 3.5% to 4.5%. Sequenced input: blood. Receptors were obtained from a woman between 40 and 50 years old with Graves' ophthalmopathy. The CDR3 runs from the conserved cysteine through the conserved F or W. A D gene is named only where the DNA matches it firmly. Part of the rows lack a size; the others show once, few, many or a class for expanded clones.

J gene | D gene | V gene | clone size | CDR3 protein | CDR3 DNA
TRBJ2-5 | . | TRBV28 | many | CASSPLDRETQYF | TGTGCCAGCAGTCCCCTCGATAGGGAGACCCAGTACTTC
TRBJ2-2 | . | TRBV6-2/TRBV6-3 | many | CASRTGLLYTGELFF | TGTGCCAGCAGGACTGGACTGCTCTACACCGGGGAGCTGTTTTTT
TRBJ2-7 | . | TRBV7-2 | many | CASSLRTETYEQYF | TGTGCCAGCAGCTTAAGAACAGAAACCTACGAGCAGTACTTC
TRBJ2-7 | . | TRBV28 | many | CASTLTGGYHEQYF | TGTGCCAGCACCCTGACAGGAGGGTACCACGAGCAGTACTTC
TRBJ2-7 | . | TRBV27 | few | CASSFRRADYEQYF | TGTGCCAGCAGTTTCCGGAGAGCGGACTACGAGCAGTACTTC
TRBJ2-2 | TRBD2 | TRBV20-1 | . | CSVSGGEAGELFF | TGCAGTGTTTCGGGAGGGGAGGCCGGGGAGCTGTTTTTT
TRBJ2-7 | . | TRBV2 | . | CASSELDWLGEQYF | TGTGCCAGCAGTGAATTGGACTGGCTTGGGGAGCAGTACTTC
TRBJ1-1 | . | TRBV7-9 | . | CASSLSQDMNTEAFF | TGTGCCAGCAGCTTATCGCAGGACATGAACACTGAAGCTTTCTTT
TRBJ2-6 | TRBD1 | TRBV11-1 | . | CASSFTGAYSGANVLTF | TGTGCCAGCAGCTTTACAGGGGCCTACTCTGGGGCCAACGTCCTGACTTTC
TRBJ2-3 | . | TRBV3-1 | . | CASSQDGADTQYF | TGTGCCAGCAGCCAAGACGGCGCGGATACGCAGTATTTT
TRBJ2-7 | TRBD1 | TRBV12-5 | few | CASGLSTGAAGVYEQYF | TGTGCTAGTGGTTTGTCAACAGGGGCAGCCGGAGTCTACGAGCAGTACTTC
TRBJ2-7 | TRBD1 | TRBV7-9 | many | CASSATGTGVHEQYF | TGTGCCAGCAGCGCAACCGGGACAGGGGTCCACGAGCAGTACTTC
TRBJ2-5 | . | TRBV28 | many | CASRQWETQYF | TGTGCCAGCAGACAATGGGAGACCCAGTACTTC
TRBJ2-7 | . | TRBV6-4 | . | CASLPGGTLREQYF | TGTGCCAGCCTCCCCGGGGGGACACTACGGGAGCAGTACTTC
TRBJ2-2 | . | TRBV20-1 | . | CSAEERTENTGELFF | TGCAGTGCTGAGGAGCGGACAGAGAACACCGGGGAGCTGTTTTTT
TRBJ2-7 | TRBD1 | TRBV7-9 | . | CASSTRTGEGEQYF | TGTGCCAGCAGCACGAGGACAGGGGAGGGTGAGCAGTACTTC
TRBJ1-2 | . | TRBV30 | many | CAWSYRYYGYTF | TGTGCCTGGAGTTACCGGTACTATGGCTACACCTTC
TRBJ1-2 | TRBD1 | TRBV5-8 | few | CASSLDQGQGLDYGYTF | TGTGCCAGCAGCTTAGATCAGGGACAGGGGCTAGACTATGGCTACACCTTC
TRBJ2-7 | TRBD2 | TRBV28 | many | CASSFASGSLYEQYF | TGTGCCAGCAGTTTTGCTAGCGGGAGCCTCTACGAGCAGTACTTC
TRBJ2-5 | TRBD1 | TRBV9 | . | CASSPQPGQGGARETQYF | TGTGCCAGCAGCCCCCAACCGGGACAGGGAGGCGCGAGAGAGACCCAGTACTTC
TRBJ1-2 | . | TRBV30 | many | CAWTPAGLEGYTF | TGTGCCTGGACCCCAGCGGGTTTAGAGGGCTACACCTTC
TRBJ1-2 | . | TRBV2 | many | CASSGREVVEYGYTF | TGTGCCAGCAGTGGCAGGGAGGTGGTGGAATATGGCTACACCTTC
TRBJ2-7 | . | TRBV6-2/TRBV6-3 | . | CASTQRGRLSYEQYF | TGTGCCAGCACCCAAAGGGGCAGGCTCTCCTACGAGCAGTACTTC
TRBJ2-5 | TRBD1 | TRBV6-1 | many | CASRQGWETQYF | TGTGCCAGTAGACAGGGTTGGGAGACCCAGTACTTC
TRBJ2-2 | TRBD2 | TRBV6-2/TRBV6-3 | many | CASSYRAGGPANTGELFF | TGTGCCAGCAGTTATAGGGCGGGAGGCCCCGCGAACACCGGGGAGCTGTTTTTT
TRBJ2-7 | . | TRBV27 | once | CASRAGARNIQYF | TGTGCCAGCCGAGCAGGGGCGCGGAATATACAGTACTTC
TRBJ1-1 | . | TRBV20-1 | . | CSARDILGGTEAFF | TGCAGTGCTAGAGATATCCTTGGAGGCACCGAAGCTTTCTTT
TRBJ2-3 | . | TRBV6-1 | many | CASSVGIPTDTQYF | TGTGCCAGCAGTGTGGGAATACCAACAGATACGCAGTATTTT
TRBJ2-3 | . | TRBV28 | few | CASSDPGDTQYF | TGTGCCAGCAGTGACCCCGGAGATACGCAGTATTTT
TRBJ2-6 | . | TRBV6-1 | . | CASNARPSGANVLTF | TGTGCCAGCAACGCCCGTCCCTCTGGGGCCAACGTCCTGACTTTC
TRBJ1-5 | . | TRBV30 | . | CAWSTGSHQPQHF | TGTGCCTGGAGCACAGGGAGTCATCAGCCCCAGCATTTT
TRBJ1-5 | . | TRBV28 | many | CASEEQGWSPQHF | TGTGCCAGCGAAGAACAGGGATGGTCGCCCCAGCATTTT
TRBJ1-2 | . | TRBV6-5 | few | CASSYTQGMGYTF | TGTGCCAGCAGTTACACCCAGGGGATGGGCTACACCTTC
TRBJ2-7 | . | TRBV4-3 | . | CASSPRSLGYGEEQYF | TGCGCCAGCAGCCCCCGATCCCTTGGGTATGGCGAGGAGCAGTACTTC
TRBJ2-7 | TRBD2 | TRBV7-8 | many | CASSLGLAGRNEQYF | TGTGCCAGCAGCTTAGGACTAGCGGGAAGAAACGAGCAGTACTTC
TRBJ2-5 | . | TRBV6-5 | many | CASRPGDRETQYF | TGTGCCAGCAGGCCAGGAGACAGGGAGACCCAGTACTTC
TRBJ1-2 | TRBD1 | TRBV28 | . | CASRPPGQGGRGYTF | TGTGCCAGCAGGCCCCCGGGACAGGGAGGACGGGGCTACACCTTC
TRBJ1-2 | . | TRBV4-2 | few | CASSPMEGSGVRVYGYTF | TGTGCCAGCAGCCCAATGGAGGGGTCAGGCGTCCGGGTCTATGGCTACACCTTC
TRBJ2-7 | TRBD2 | TRBV7-2 | many | CASSSGLADYEQYF | TGTGCCAGCAGCTCCGGACTAGCGGATTACGAGCAGTACTTC
TRBJ1-2 | . | TRBV7-2 | many | CASSSTSTGLRDLRF | TGTGCCAGCAGCTCCACCTCGACAGGCCTCCGGGATCTTCGCTTC
TRBJ2-6 | TRBD1 | TRBV6-4 | many | CASRGTGDVSGANVLTF | TGTGCCAGCAGGGGGACAGGGGATGTCTCTGGGGCCAACGTCCTGACTTTC
TRBJ2-5 | TRBD1 | TRBV5-1 | few | CASSLPGQAEGGQYF | TGCGCCAGCAGCTTGCCCGGACAGGCTGAAGGGGGCCAGTACTTC
TRBJ1-1 | . | TRBV29-1 | few | CSVAPGPNTEAFF | TGCAGCGTTGCTCCGGGCCCGAACACTGAAGCTTTCTTT
TRBJ1-2 | TRBD1 | TRBV6-2/TRBV6-3 | many | CASSAGTAGGYTF | TGTGCCAGCAGTGCCGGGACAGCGGGAGGCTACACCTTC
TRBJ2-7 | . | TRBV2 | many | CASSVSEQYF | TGTGCCAGCAGTGTAAGCGAGCAGTACTTC
TRBJ1-1 | . | TRBV5-1 | many | CASQVGSTNTEAFF | TGCGCCAGCCAAGTAGGAAGTACGAACACTGAAGCTTTCTTT
TRBJ2-5 | TRBD2 | TRBV7-6 | . | CASSLVGAGVPRETQYF | TGTGCCAGCAGCTTAGTCGGGGCGGGAGTGCCCCGGGAGACCCAGTACTTC
TRBJ2-7 | . | TRBV20-1 | many | CSAREEAGTYEQYF | TGCAGTGCTAGAGAGGAGGCCGGAACCTACGAGCAGTACTTC
TRBJ1-2 | . | TRBV7-2 | . | CASSPRDRPDYGYTF | TGTGCCAGCAGCCCACGCGACAGACCGGATTATGGCTACACCTTC
TRBJ2-7 | TRBD2 | TRBV6-1 | few | CASRAGAREQYF | TGTGCCAGCAGAGCGGGGGCGCGAGAGCAGTACTTC
TRBJ2-5 | TRBD2 | TRBV20-1 | . | CSANQREGRKTQYF | TGCAGTGCTAATCAGCGGGAGGGCCGAAAGACCCAGTACTTC
TRBJ1-2 | . | TRBV5-1 | many | CASSSTRGDGYTF | TGCGCCAGCAGCTCCACGAGGGGGGACGGCTACACCTTC
TRBJ1-2 | TRBD1 | TRBV19 | many | CASHADRAYGYTF | TGTGCCAGCCACGCGGACAGGGCTTATGGCTACACCTTC
TRBJ2-7 | . | TRBV27 | many | CASSPTDQSSYEQYF | TGTGCCAGCAGTCCTACGGACCAGAGCTCCTACGAGCAGTACTTC